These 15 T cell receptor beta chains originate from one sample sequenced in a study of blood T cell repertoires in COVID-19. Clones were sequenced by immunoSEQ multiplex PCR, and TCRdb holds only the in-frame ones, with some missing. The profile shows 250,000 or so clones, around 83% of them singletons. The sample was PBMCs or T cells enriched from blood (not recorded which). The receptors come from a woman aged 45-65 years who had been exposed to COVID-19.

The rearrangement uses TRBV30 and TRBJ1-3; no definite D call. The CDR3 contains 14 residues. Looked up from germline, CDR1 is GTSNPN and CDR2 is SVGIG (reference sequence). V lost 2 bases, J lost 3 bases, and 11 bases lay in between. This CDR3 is CAWSRLRFGNTIYF. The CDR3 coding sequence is TGTGCCTGGAGTCGCCTCAGGTTTGGAAACACCATATATTTT.

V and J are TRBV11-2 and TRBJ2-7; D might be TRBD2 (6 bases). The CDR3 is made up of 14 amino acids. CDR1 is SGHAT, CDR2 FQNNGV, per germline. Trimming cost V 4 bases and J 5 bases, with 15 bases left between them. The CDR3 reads CASSSPGLSDEQYF. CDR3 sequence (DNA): TGTGCCAGCAGCTCGCCGGGACTGTCAGACGAGCAGTACTTC.

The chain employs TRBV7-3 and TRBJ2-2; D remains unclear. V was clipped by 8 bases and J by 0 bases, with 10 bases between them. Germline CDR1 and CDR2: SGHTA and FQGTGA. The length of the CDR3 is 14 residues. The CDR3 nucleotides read TGTGCCAGCTCACTCCAAGCGAACACCGGGGAGCTGTTTTTT. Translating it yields CASSLQANTGELFF.

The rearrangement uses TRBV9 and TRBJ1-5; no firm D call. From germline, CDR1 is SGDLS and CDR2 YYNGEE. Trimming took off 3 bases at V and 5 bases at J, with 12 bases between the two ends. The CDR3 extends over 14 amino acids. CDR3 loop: CASSAGGPYQPQHF. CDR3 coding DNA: TGTGCCAGCAGCGCCGGTGGGCCGTATCAGCCCCAGCATTTT.

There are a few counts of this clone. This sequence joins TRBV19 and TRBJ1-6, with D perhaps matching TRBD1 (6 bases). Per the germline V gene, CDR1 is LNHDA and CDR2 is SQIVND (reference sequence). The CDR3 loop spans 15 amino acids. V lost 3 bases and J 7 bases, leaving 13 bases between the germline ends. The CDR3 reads CASSIGGSANSPLHF. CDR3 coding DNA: TGTGCCAGTAGTATTGGGGGCAGTGCCAATTCACCCCTCCACTTT.

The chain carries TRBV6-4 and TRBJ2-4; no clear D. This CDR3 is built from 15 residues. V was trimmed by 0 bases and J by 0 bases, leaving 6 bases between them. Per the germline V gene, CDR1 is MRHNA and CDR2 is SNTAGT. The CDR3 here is CASSDSRSAKNIQYF. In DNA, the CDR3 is TGTGCCAGCAGTGACTCCCGGTCAGCCAAAAACATTCAGTACTTC.

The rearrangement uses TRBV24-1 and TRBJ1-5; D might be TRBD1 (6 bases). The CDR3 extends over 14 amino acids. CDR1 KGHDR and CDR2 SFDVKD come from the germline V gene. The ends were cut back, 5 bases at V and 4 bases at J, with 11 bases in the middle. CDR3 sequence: CATSGGTQNQPQHF. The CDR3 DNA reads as TGTGCCACCAGTGGGGGGACACAAAATCAGCCCCAGCATTTT.

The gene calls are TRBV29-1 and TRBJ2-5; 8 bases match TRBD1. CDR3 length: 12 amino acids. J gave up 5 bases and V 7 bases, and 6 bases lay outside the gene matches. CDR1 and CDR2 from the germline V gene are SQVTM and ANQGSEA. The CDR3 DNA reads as TGCAGCGCTCGACAGGGGAGGGAGACCCAGTACTTC. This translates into CSARQGRETQYF. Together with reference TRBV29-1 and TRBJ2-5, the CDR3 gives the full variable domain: SAVISQKPSRDICQRGTSLTIQCQVDSQVTMMFWYRQQPGQSLTLIATANQGSEATYESGFVIDKFPISRPNLTFSTLTVSNMSPEDSSIYLCSARQGRETQYFGPGTRLLVL.

CDR3 nucleotide sequence: TGTGCCAGCAGCTTAGGAGAATCGCGGGGGGACGAGCAGTACTTC. Amino acid sequence: CASSLGESRGDEQYF. This chain links TRBV7-9 with TRBJ2-7; TRBD2 matches 8 bases. The length of the CDR3 is 15 residues. Germline V gene sequence: CDR1 SEHNR, CDR2 FQNEAQ (reference sequence). The J segment lost 5 bases and the V segment lost 1 base, leaving 7 bases of the junction unmatched. The whole variable domain, remainder taken from reference TRBV7-9 and TRBJ2-7, is DTGVSQNPRHKITKRGQNVTFRCDPISEHNRLYWYRQTLGQGPEFLTYFQNEAQLEKSRLLSDRFSAERPKGSFSTLEIQRTEQGDSAMYLCASSLGESRGDEQYFGPGTRLTVT.

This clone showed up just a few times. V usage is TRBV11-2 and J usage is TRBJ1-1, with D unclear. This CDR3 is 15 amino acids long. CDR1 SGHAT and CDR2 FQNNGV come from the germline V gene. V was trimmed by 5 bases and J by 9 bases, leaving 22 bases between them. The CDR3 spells CASSAVGLRDRQAFF. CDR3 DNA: TGTGCCAGCAGCGCCGTAGGATTGCGGGATCGGCAAGCTTTCTTT.

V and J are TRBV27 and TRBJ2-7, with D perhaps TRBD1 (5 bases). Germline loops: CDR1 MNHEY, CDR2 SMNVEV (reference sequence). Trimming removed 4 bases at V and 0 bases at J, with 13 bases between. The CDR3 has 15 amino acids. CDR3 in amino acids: CASSWAQDNSYEQYF. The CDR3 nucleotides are TGTGCCAGCAGTTGGGCCCAGGACAACTCCTACGAGCAGTACTTC.

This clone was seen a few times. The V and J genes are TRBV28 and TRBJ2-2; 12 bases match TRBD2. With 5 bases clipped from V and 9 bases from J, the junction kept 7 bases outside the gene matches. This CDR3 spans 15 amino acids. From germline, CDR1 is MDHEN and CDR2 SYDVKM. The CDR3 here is CASSPSGGASRELFF. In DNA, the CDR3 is TGTGCCAGCAGTCCTAGCGGGGGGGCTTCCCGGGAGCTGTTTTTT.

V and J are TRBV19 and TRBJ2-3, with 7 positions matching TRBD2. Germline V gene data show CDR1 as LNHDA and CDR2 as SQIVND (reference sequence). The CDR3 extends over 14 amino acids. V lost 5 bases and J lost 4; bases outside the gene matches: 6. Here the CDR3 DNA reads TGTGCCAGTAGTGTCGGGGGAGGGGCAGATACGCAGTATTTT. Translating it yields CASSVGGGADTQYF.

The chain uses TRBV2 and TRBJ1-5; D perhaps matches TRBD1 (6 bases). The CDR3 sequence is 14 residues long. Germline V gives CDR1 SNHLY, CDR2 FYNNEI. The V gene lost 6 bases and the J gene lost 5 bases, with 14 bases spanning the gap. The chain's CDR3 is CASSGFTGHQPQHF. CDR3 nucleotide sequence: TGTGCCAGCAGCGGATTCACAGGGCATCAGCCCCAGCATTTT. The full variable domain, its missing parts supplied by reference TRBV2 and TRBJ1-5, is EPEVTQTPSHQVTQMGQEVILRCVPISNHLYFYWYRQILGQKVEFLVSFYNNEISEKSEIFDDQFSVERPDGSNFTLKIRSTKLEDSAMYFCASSGFTGHQPQHFGDGTRLSIL.

The CDR3 loop is CASSHVGEQYF. CDR3 DNA: TGTGCCAGCAGCCATGTCGGCGAGCAGTACTTC. The chain links TRBV7-2 to TRBJ2-7; D remains unclear. CDR1 is SGHTA and CDR2 is FQGNSA in the germline V gene. The V end was cut by 5 bases, the J end by 6 bases, with 8 bases between. The CDR3 is made up of 11 amino acids.